These T cell receptor beta chains were read from a single sample in a study of blood T cell repertoires in COVID-19. TCRdb keeps only in-frame clones here, not all; method: immunoSEQ multiplex PCR. The sample includes about 300,000 clones, about 89% of them seen just once. The specimen was PBMCs or T cells enriched from blood (not recorded which). These receptors all stem from a man in his 60s who had recovered from COVID-19. The CDR3 runs from the conserved cysteine through the conserved F or W. D genes are given only for firm matches. The size entry is marked missing in some rows and otherwise reads once, few, many or a size class.

DNA | CDR3 | J | V | size | D
TGTGCCAGCAGCTCGACAGGGGGTAGGAACACTGAAGCTTTCTTT | CASSSTGGRNTEAFF | TRBJ1-1 | TRBV7-9 | NA | TRBD1
TGTGCCAGCAGTGAAGACGCGTTCTCGGCTTTCTTT | CASSEDAFSAFF | TRBJ1-1 | TRBV6-1 | NA | NA
TGTGCCATCAGTCCACCGGGACAGGGCACAGATACGCAGTATTTT | CAISPPGQGTDTQYF | TRBJ2-3 | TRBV10-3 | NA | TRBD1
TGTGCCAGCAGCTTGGACAGAAACTATGGCTACACCTTC | CASSLDRNYGYTF | TRBJ1-2 | TRBV5-4 | NA | NA
TGTGCCAGCAGCTTAGGCCTAGCGGGAGGGGAAGAGACCCAGTACTTC | CASSLGLAGGEETQYF | TRBJ2-5 | TRBV11-2 | NA | TRBD2
TGTGCCAGCAGCGTAGGGACTTCTGCCCCTCCAGTCTATGGCTACACCTTC | CASSVGTSAPPVYGYTF | TRBJ1-2 | TRBV9 | NA | NA
TGTGCCAGCAGTTACTCAAAGGAGTTCTATGGCTACACCTTC | CASSYSKEFYGYTF | TRBJ1-2 | TRBV6-2/TRBV6-3 | once | NA
TGCGCCAGCAGCTCGGACTTCAATCAGCCCCAGCATTTT | CASSSDFNQPQHF | TRBJ1-5 | TRBV5-1 | NA | NA
TGCGCCAGCAGCTCGGGGAGCGCGGGAGGGTGGGCCCAAGAGACCCAGTACTTC | CASSSGSAGGWAQETQYF | TRBJ2-5 | TRBV5-1 | NA | TRBD2
TGCGCCAGCAGCTTCGTCGGGGGACCCATCTATGGCTACACCTTC | CASSFVGGPIYGYTF | TRBJ1-2 | TRBV4-1 | NA | NA
TGTGCCAGCAGAGCAGGGGGGACAGATACGCAGTATTTT | CASRAGGTDTQYF | TRBJ2-3 | TRBV9 | once | NA
TGTGCCGTGACAGGGGGCCGCCCTGAAGCTTTCTTT | CAVTGGRPEAFF | TRBJ1-1 | TRBV10-3 | NA | TRBD1
TGTGCCAGCAGCTTTTTTATCGGGGGAAGGTTGACCGGGGAGCTGTTTTTT | CASSFFIGGRLTGELFF | TRBJ2-2 | TRBV7-2 | NA | NA
TGTGCCAGCAGGACTAGCGGGGTACCCTACGAGCAGTACTTC | CASRTSGVPYEQYF | TRBJ2-7 | TRBV3-1/TRBV3-2 | NA | TRBD2
TGTGCCAGCAGCTGGAAACCCCTGCGGGAGCACGAGCAGTACTTC | CASSWKPLREHEQYF | TRBJ2-7 | TRBV7-2 | NA | TRBD2
TGTGCCACCAGTAGCCGGGACTACCTTTCGCAGTATTTT | CATSSRDYLSQYF | TRBJ2-3 | TRBV24-1 | NA | TRBD2
TGTGCCAGCTCACCACAAGTGACTAGCGGGAGTTGGAACATTCAGTACTTC | CASSPQVTSGSWNIQYF | TRBJ2-4 | TRBV18 | NA | TRBD2
TGTGCCAGTGGGGAGCGGGGGACCTACAATGAGCAGTTCTTC | CASGERGTYNEQFF | TRBJ2-1 | TRBV19 | NA | TRBD2
TGTGCCAGTAGTCCTCAGACTAGCGGGCTCTACGAGCAGTACTTC | CASSPQTSGLYEQYF | TRBJ2-7 | TRBV19 | many | TRBD2
TGTGCCAGCAGCTTTGTTCGGGGGGCCCCCTACGAGCAGTACTTC | CASSFVRGAPYEQYF | TRBJ2-7 | TRBV11-1 | NA | NA
TGTGCCAGCAATGGCGGGGGTGTATATGGCTACACCTTC | CASNGGGVYGYTF | TRBJ1-2 | TRBV28 | NA | NA
TGTGCCAGCAGTTACTCGGGGGCGACTTTCTTT | CASSYSGATFF | TRBJ1-1 | TRBV6-5 | NA | NA
TGCAGCGTTGAGGGGACAGTCGGCGCCACAGATACGCAGTATTTT | CSVEGTVGATDTQYF | TRBJ2-3 | TRBV29-1 | NA | TRBD1
TGTGCCAGTGGACTAGCGGCCTCCTACGAGCAGTACTTC | CASGLAASYEQYF | TRBJ2-7 | TRBV6-5 | NA | TRBD2
TGTGCCAGCAATTCAGGGTCGGTCGAGCAGTACTTC | CASNSGSVEQYF | TRBJ2-7 | TRBV28 | NA | NA
TGTGCCAGCAGTTTTAGCGGGACAGGGCCCTACGAGCAGTACTTC | CASSFSGTGPYEQYF | TRBJ2-7 | TRBV5-6 | NA | NA
TGTGCCAGCAGCCCCGGACAAGTCTATGGCTACACCTTC | CASSPGQVYGYTF | TRBJ1-2 | TRBV28 | NA | NA
TGTGCCAGCTCATGGACAGGGGACGCAACTAATGAAAAACTGTTTTTT | CASSWTGDATNEKLFF | TRBJ1-4 | TRBV18 | NA | TRBD1
TGTGCCAGCAGTTTGGGACTAGCGTTTATGTACTTC | CASSLGLAFMYF | TRBJ2-7 | TRBV28 | once | TRBD2
TGTGCCAGCAGCTTAGTTTTTTTTAATAATGAGCAGTTCTTC | CASSLVFFNNEQFF | TRBJ2-1 | TRBV11-2 | NA | NA
TGTGCCAGCAGCTTAGGAGGGACAGGGGCTAACTACGAGCAGTACTTC | CASSLGGTGANYEQYF | TRBJ2-7 | TRBV7-2 | NA | TRBD1
TGTGCCAGTAGTACCAGAAGAGCGGGAGGGACTACAGATACGCAGTATTTT | CASSTRRAGGTTDTQYF | TRBJ2-3 | TRBV19 | NA | TRBD2
TGTGCCAGCTCACCGACACAGGGTTTCACTGAAGCTTTCTTT | CASSPTQGFTEAFF | TRBJ1-1 | TRBV18 | NA | NA
TGTGCCAGCAGCCAAGAGGGAGGGAACAATCAGCCCCAGCATTTT | CASSQEGGNNQPQHF | TRBJ1-5 | TRBV3-1/TRBV3-2 | NA | NA
TGCGCCAGCAGCTCTAAGCCTGAGTCAGGACAGTCAGATACGCAGTATTTT | CASSSKPESGQSDTQYF | TRBJ2-3 | TRBV5-1 | NA | NA
TGCGCCAGCAGTCAAGGGGGGTGTGGCAATCAGCCCCAGCATTTT | CASSQGGCGNQPQHF | TRBJ1-5 | TRBV23-1 | NA | NA
TGTGCCAGCAGCCAAAAGGACAGCTATGGCTACACCTTC | CASSQKDSYGYTF | TRBJ1-2 | TRBV3-1/TRBV3-2 | NA | NA
TGTGCCAGCAGTCGCACCGGAGGGAGGGCTAACAATGAGCAGTTCTTC | CASSRTGGRANNEQFF | TRBJ2-1 | TRBV5-6 | NA | TRBD2
TGTGCCAGCACCCTCAGGAGGGGTAGCACTGAAGCTTTCTTT | CASTLRRGSTEAFF | TRBJ1-1 | TRBV6-5 | NA | NA
TGTGCCAGCTCACCACCTGGACTAGCGGGAGCGGTTGAGCAGTTCTTC | CASSPPGLAGAVEQFF | TRBJ2-1 | TRBV18 | NA | TRBD2
TGCGCCAGCAGCTTCCAAGCGGTGGAAGAGACCCAGTACTTC | CASSFQAVEETQYF | TRBJ2-5 | TRBV5-1 | NA | NA
TGTGCCAGCACCCACAGGGCTAAGGAGCAGTACTTC | CASTHRAKEQYF | TRBJ2-7 | TRBV28 | NA | NA
TGCGCCAGCAGCTTGGGGCAGTACGAGCAGTACTTC | CASSLGQYEQYF | TRBJ2-7 | TRBV5-1 | NA | NA
TGCACCAGCAGCCAACCCTCAGGGACTAGGCCCTACGAGCAGTACTTC | CTSSQPSGTRPYEQYF | TRBJ2-7 | TRBV1 | NA | NA
TGTGCCAGCACCGTAGCGGGGACTTGGGACGAGCAGTACTTC | CASTVAGTWDEQYF | TRBJ2-7 | TRBV28 | NA | TRBD2
TGTGCCAGCAGATTGACAGGGGATATCGTAGTTCGATCCTACGAGCAGTACTTC | CASRLTGDIVVRSYEQYF | TRBJ2-7 | TRBV7-3 | NA | TRBD1
TGCAGCGTTGGCATGGTCGGCGGACAGGGCCATGGCTACACCTTC | CSVGMVGGQGHGYTF | TRBJ1-2 | TRBV29-1 | NA | TRBD1
TGTGCCAGCACCACGACAGGGCCCACCGGGGAGCTGTTTTTT | CASTTTGPTGELFF | TRBJ2-2 | TRBV28 | NA | TRBD1